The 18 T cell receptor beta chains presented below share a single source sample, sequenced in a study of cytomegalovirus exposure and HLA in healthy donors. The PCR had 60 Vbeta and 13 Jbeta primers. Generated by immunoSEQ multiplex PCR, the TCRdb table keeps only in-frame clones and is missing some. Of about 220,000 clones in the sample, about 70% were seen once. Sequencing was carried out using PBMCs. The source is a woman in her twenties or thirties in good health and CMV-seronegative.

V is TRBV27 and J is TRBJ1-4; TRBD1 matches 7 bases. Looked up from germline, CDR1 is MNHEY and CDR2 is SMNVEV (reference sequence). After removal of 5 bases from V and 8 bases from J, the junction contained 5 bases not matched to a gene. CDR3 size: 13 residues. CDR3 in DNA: TGTGCCAGCAGTCCAGACAGGGTGGAAAAACTGTTTTTT. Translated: CASSPDRVEKLFF.

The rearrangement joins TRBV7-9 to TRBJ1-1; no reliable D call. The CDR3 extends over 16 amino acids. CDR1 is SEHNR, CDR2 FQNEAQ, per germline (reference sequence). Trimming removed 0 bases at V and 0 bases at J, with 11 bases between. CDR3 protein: CASSLAIPTVNTEAFF. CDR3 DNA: TGTGCCAGCAGCTTAGCAATTCCCACAGTGAACACTGAAGCTTTCTTT. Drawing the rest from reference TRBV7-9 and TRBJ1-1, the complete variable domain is DTGVSQNPRHKITKRGQNVTFRCDPISEHNRLYWYRQTLGQGPEFLTYFQNEAQLEKSRLLSDRFSAERPKGSFSTLEIQRTEQGDSAMYLCASSLAIPTVNTEAFFGQGTRLTVV.

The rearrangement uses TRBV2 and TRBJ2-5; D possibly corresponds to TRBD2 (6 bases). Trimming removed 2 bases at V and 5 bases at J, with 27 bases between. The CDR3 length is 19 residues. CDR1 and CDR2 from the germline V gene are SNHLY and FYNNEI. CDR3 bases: TGTGCCAGCAGTGAATCCCCTCCGGGACGAACGGGAGTAAGGGAGACCCAGTACTTC. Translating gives CASSESPPGRTGVRETQYF. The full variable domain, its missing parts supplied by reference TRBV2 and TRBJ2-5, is EPEVTQTPSHQVTQMGQEVILRCVPISNHLYFYWYRQILGQKVEFLVSFYNNEISEKSEIFDDQFSVERPDGSNFTLKIRSTKLEDSAMYFCASSESPPGRTGVRETQYFGPGTRLLVL.

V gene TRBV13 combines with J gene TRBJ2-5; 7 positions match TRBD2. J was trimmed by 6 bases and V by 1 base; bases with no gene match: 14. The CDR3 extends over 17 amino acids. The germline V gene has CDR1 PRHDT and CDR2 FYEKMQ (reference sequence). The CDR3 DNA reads TGTGCCAGCAGCTTAGTGGCAGGCCGGGGGGATGTAAAGACCCAGTACTTC. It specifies CASSLVAGRGDVKTQYF.

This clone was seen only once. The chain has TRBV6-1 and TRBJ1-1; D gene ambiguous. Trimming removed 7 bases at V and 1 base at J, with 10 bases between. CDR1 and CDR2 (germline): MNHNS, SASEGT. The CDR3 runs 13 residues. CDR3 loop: CASKDPGNTEAFF. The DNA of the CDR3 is TGTGCCAGCAAAGACCCGGGGAACACTGAAGCTTTCTTT.

The CDR3 coding sequence is TGTGCCAGCAGGGGTGACAGGGGGTCGGGGAATGAGCAGTTCTTC. Amino acid sequence: CASRGDRGSGNEQFF. The V gene is TRBV6-1, the J gene TRBJ2-1; 9 bases fit TRBD1. V dropped 6 bases and J dropped 7; count of bases not matched to a gene: 10. The length of the CDR3 is 15 residues. Germline CDR1 and CDR2: MNHNS and SASEGT.

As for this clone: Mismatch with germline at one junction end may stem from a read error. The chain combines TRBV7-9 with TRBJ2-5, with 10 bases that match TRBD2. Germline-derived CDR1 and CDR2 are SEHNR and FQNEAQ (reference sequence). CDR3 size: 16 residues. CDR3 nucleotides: TGTTCCAGCAGCCCACTCCAAGCGGGGGGGCTCGAGACCCAGTACTTC. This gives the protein CSSSPLQAGGLETQYF. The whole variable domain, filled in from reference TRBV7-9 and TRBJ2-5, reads DTGVSQNPRHKITKRGQNVTFRCDPISEHNRLYWYRQTLGQGPEFLTYFQNEAQLEKSRLLSDRFSAERPKGSFSTLEIQRTEQGDSAMYLCSSSPLQAGGLETQYFGPGTRLLVL.

The CDR3 DNA follows: TGTGCCAGCAGCTCACAGGGATTATCTGGAAACACCATATATTTT. Its translation is CASSSQGLSGNTIYF. The chain recombines TRBV5-4 with TRBJ1-3, with a possible D match to TRBD1 (6 bases). The V end was cut by 3 bases, the J end by 1 base, with 11 bases between. CDR3 size: 15 residues. Germline values: CDR1 SGHNT, CDR2 YYREEE (reference sequence).

In DNA, the CDR3 is TGTGCCAGCCGTAGCGGGAGTTTACCCTACAATGAGCAGTTCTTC. Amino acid sequence: CASRSGSLPYNEQFF. This chain connects TRBV2 to TRBJ2-1; 9 nucleotides line up with TRBD2. Germline V gene sequence: CDR1 SNHLY, CDR2 FYNNEI. The CDR3 loop spans 15 amino acids. V dropped 8 bases and J dropped 2; count of bases not matched to a gene: 7.

CDR3 nucleotide sequence: TGTGCCAGCAGCCTTCCTTTGGGGCCTGGCTATGGCTACACCTTC. Protein: CASSLPLGPGYGYTF. The chain combines TRBV9 with TRBJ1-2; perhaps TRBD1 as D (5 bases). There are 15 residues in the CDR3. CDR1 and CDR2 (germline): SGDLS, YYNGEE. V was clipped by 4 bases and J by 4 bases, with 17 bases between them.

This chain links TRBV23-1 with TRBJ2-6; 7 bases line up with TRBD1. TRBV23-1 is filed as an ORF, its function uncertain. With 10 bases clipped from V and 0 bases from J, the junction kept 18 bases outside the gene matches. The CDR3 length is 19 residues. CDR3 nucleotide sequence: TGCGCCAACCCTCACGTCTTATGGGACAGCGCCTCTGGGGCCAACGTCCTGACTTTC. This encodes CANPHVLWDSASGANVLTF.

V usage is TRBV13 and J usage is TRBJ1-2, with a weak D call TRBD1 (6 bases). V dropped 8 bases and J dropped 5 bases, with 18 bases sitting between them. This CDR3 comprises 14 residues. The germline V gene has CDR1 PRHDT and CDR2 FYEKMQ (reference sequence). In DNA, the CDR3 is TGTGCCAGCCAAAACAGGGACGGCGCTTATGGCTACACCTTC. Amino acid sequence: CASQNRDGAYGYTF.

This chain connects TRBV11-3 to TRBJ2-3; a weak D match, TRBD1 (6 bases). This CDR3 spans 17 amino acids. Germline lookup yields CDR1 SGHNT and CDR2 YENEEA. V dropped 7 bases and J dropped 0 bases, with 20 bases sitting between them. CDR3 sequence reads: CASNSGQGRLSTDTQYF. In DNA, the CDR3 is TGTGCCAGCAACTCCGGGCAGGGGAGACTTAGCACAGATACGCAGTATTTT.

The CDR3 reads CAWSVKGTGDGGYTF. CDR3 DNA sequence: TGTGCCTGGAGTGTAAAAGGGACAGGGGATGGTGGCTACACCTTC. This chain connects TRBV30 to TRBJ1-2; 10 bases line up with TRBD1. The germline CDR1 and CDR2 sequences are GTSNPN and SVGIG (reference sequence). The CDR3 sequence is 15 residues long. With V trimmed by 0 bases and J by 7 bases, 8 bases remained unmatched.

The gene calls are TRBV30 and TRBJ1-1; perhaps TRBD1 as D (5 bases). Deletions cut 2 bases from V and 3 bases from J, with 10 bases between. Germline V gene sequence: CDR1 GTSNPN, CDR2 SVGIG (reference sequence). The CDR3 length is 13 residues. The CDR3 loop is CAWSRTGDTEAFF. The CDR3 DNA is TGTGCCTGGAGTAGGACGGGGGACACTGAAGCTTTCTTT.

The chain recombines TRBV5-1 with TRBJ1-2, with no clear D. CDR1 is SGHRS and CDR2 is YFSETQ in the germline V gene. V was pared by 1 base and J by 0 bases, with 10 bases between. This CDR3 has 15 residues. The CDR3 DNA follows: TGCGCCAGCAGCTTGTTGACCAGCGCTAACTATGGCTACACCTTC. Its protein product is CASSLLTSANYGYTF.

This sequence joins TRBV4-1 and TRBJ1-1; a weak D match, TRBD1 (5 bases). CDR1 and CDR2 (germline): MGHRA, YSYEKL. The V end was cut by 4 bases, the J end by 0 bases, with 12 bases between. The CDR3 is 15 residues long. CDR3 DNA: TGCGCCAGCAGCCCAAATTCAGGGCTGAACACTGAAGCTTTCTTT. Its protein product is CASSPNSGLNTEAFF.

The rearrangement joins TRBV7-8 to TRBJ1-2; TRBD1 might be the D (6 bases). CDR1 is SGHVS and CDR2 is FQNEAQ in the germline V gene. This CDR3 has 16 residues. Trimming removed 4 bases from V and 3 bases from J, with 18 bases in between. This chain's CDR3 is CASSSSGAGVHYGYTF. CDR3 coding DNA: TGTGCCAGCAGCTCTAGCGGGGCAGGGGTGCACTATGGCTACACCTTC.